This T cell receptor beta chain was obtained from a study of radiation and T cells in renal cell carcinoma. Trimming removed 4 bases from V and 3 bases from J, with 10 bases in between. Per germline, CDR1 MNHNY and CDR2 SVGAGI (reference sequence). The CDR3 covers 14 residues. TCRdb's copy holds only in-frame clones and misses some; the assay was immunoSEQ multiplex PCR. The sample lists some 150,000 clones, 87% occurring once. Described time point: blood 2 weeks post-SBRT. Treatment in this sample: 15 Gy SBRT to primary tumor, nephrectomy 4 weeks later. The specimen comprised blood, sampled from a patient whose treatment included radiotherapy and nephrectomy. The chain recombines TRBV6-6 with TRBJ1-5, with a weak D call TRBD1 (5 bases). The sequence came from a woman in her fifties or sixties with renal cell carcinoma. CDR3 amino acids: CASSSQGNNQPQHF. For the CDR3, the DNA is TGTGCCAGCAGTTCCCAGGGTAACAATCAGCCCCAGCATTTT.